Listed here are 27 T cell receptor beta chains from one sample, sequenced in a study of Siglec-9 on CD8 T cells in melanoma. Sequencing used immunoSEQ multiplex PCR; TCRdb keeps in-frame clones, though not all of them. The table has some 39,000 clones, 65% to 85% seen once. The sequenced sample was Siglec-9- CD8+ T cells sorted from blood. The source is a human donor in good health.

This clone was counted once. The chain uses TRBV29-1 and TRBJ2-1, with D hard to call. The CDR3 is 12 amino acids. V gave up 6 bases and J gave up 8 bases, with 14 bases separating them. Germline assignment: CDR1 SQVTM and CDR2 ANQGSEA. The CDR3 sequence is CSVNMMADEQFF. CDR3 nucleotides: TGCAGCGTCAACATGATGGCGGATGAGCAGTTCTTC.

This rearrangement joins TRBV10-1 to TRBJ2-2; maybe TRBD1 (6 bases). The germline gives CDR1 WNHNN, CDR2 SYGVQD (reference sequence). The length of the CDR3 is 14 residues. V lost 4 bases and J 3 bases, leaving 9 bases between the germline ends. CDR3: CASSVGAYTGELFF. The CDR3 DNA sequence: TGCGCCAGCAGTGTGGGGGCCTACACCGGGGAGCTGTTTTTT.

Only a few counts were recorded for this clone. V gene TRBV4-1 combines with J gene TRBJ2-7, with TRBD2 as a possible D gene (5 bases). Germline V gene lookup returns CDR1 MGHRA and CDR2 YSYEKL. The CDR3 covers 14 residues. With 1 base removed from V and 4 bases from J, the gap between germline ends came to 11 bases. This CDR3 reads CASSQGDGVYEQYF. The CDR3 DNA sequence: TGCGCCAGCAGCCAAGGAGACGGGGTTTACGAGCAGTACTTC.

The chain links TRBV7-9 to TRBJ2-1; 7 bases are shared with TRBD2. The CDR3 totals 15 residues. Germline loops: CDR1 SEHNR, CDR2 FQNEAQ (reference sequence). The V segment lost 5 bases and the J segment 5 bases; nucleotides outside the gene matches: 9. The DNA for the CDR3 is TGTGCCAGCAGCCAAAGAAGCGGGACCAACAATGAGCAGTTCTTC. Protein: CASSQRSGTNNEQFF.

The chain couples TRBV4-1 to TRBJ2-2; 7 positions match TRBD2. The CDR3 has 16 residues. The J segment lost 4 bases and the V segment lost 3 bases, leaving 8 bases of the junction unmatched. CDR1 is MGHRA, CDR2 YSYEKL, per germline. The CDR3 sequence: CASSHRAGASTGELFF. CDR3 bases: TGCGCCAGCAGCCACAGGGCGGGAGCATCCACCGGGGAGCTGTTTTTT.

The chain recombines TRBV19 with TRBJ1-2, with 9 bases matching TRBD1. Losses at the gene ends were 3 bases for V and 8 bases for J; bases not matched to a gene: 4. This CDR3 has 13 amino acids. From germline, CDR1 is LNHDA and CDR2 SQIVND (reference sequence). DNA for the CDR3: TGTGCCAGTAGTATGTGGACAGGGGAGGGCTACACCTTC. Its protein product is CASSMWTGEGYTF.

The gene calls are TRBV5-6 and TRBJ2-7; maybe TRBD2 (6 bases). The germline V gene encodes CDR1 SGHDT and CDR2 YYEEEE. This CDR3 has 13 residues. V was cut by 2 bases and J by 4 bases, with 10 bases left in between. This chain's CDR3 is CASSFAGGYEQYF. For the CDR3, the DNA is TGTGCCAGCAGCTTCGCCGGGGGTTACGAGCAGTACTTC. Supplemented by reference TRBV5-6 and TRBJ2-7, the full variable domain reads DAGVTQSPTHLIKTRGQQVTLRCSPKSGHDTVSWYQQALGQGPQFIFQYYEEEERQRGNFPDRFSGHQFPNYSSELNVNALLLGDSALYLCASSFAGGYEQYFGPGTRLTVT.

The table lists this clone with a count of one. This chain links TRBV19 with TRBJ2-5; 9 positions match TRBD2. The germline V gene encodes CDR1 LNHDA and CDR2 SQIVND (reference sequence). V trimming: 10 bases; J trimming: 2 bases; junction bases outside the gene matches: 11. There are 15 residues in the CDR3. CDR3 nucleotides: TGTGCCAAGCTTGCGAGACTAGCGGATCAAGAGACCCAGTACTTC. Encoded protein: CAKLARLADQETQYF.

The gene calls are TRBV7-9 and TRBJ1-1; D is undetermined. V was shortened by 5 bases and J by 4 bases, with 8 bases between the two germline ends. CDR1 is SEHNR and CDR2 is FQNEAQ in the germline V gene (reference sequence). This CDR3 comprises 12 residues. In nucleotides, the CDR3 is TGTGCCAGCAGCGTGTCCCGCACTGAAGCTTTCTTT. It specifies CASSVSRTEAFF. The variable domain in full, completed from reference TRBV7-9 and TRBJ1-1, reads DTGVSQNPRHKITKRGQNVTFRCDPISEHNRLYWYRQTLGQGPEFLTYFQNEAQLEKSRLLSDRFSAERPKGSFSTLEIQRTEQGDSAMYLCASSVSRTEAFFGQGTRLTVV.

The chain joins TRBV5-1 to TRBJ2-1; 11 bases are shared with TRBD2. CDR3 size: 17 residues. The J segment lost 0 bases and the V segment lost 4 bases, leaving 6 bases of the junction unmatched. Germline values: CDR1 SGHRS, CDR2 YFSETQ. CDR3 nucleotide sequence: TGCGCCAGCAGCCTAGCTAGCGGGGGGAGCTCCTACAATGAGCAGTTCTTC. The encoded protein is CASSLASGGSSYNEQFF.

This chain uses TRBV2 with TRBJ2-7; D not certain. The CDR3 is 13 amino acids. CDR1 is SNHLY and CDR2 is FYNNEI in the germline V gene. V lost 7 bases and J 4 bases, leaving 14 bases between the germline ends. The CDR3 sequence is CASTIFDIYEQYF. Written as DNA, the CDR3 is TGTGCCAGCACCATTTTCGATATTTACGAGCAGTACTTC.

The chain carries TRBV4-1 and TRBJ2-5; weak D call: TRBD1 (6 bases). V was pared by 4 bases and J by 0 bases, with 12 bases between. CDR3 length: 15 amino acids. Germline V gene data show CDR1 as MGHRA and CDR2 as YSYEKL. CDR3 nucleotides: TGCGCCAGCAGCCCAGGGGAGCAGAACCAAGAGACCCAGTACTTC. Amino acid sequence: CASSPGEQNQETQYF.

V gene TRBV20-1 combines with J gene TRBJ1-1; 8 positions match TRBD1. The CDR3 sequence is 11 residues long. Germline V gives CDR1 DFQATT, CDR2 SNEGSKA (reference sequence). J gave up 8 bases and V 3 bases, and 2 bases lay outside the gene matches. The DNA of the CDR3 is TGCAGTGCTAGGGGGGACAGGGAAGCTTTCTTT. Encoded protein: CSARGDREAFF.

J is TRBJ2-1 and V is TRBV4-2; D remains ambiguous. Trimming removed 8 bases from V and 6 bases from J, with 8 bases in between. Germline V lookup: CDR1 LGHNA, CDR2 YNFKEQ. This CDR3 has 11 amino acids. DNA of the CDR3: TGTGCCAGCGAGACGGGCAATGAGCAGTTCTTC. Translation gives CASETGNEQFF.

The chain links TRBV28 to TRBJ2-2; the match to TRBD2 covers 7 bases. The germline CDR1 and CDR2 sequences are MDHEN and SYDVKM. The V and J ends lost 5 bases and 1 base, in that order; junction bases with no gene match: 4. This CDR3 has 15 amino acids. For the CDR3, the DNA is TGTGCCAGCAGTCCGCTAGCGGTGAACACCGGGGAGCTGTTTTTT. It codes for CASSPLAVNTGELFF. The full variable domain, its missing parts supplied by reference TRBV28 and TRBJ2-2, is DVKVTQSSRYLVKRTGEKVFLECVQDMDHENMFWYRQDPGLGLRLIYFSYDVKMKEKGDIPEGYSVSREKKERFSLILESASTNQTSMYLCASSPLAVNTGELFFGEGSRLTVL.

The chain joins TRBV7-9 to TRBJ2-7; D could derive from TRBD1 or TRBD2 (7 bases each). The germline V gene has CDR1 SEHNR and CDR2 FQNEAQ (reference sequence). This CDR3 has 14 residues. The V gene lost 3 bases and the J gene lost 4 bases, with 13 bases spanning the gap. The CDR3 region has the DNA TGTGCCAGCAGCTTCGACAGGGAGGGGTACGAGCAGTACTTC. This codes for CASSFDREGYEQYF.

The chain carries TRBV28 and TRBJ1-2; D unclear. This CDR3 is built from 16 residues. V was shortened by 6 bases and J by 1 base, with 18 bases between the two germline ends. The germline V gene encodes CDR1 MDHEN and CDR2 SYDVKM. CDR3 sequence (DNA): TGTGCCAGCAGCTCACAAGGAGCAGTGTTTAACTATGGCTACACCTTC. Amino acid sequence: CASSSQGAVFNYGYTF.

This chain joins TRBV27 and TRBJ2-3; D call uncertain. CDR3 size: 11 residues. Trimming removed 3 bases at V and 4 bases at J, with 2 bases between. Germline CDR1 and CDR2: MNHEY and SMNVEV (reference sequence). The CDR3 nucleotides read TGTGCCAGCAGTTTGGCAGATACGCAGTATTTT. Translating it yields CASSLADTQYF.

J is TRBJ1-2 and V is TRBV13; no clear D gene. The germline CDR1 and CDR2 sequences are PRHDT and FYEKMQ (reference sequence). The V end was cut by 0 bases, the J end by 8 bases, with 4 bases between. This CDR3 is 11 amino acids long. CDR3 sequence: CASSLGHGYTF. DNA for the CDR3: TGTGCCAGCAGCTTAGGGCACGGCTACACCTTC.

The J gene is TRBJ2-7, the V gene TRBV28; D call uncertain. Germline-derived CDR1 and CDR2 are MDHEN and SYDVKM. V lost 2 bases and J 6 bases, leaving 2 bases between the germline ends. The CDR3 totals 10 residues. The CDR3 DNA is TGTGCCAGCAGTTTACGCGAGCAGTACTTC. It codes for CASSLREQYF.

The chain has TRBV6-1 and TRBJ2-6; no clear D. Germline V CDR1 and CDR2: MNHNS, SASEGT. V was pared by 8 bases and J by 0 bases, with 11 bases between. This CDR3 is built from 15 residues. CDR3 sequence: CASSDGSSGANVLTF. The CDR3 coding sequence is TGTGCCAGCTCGGACGGAAGCTCTGGGGCCAACGTCCTGACTTTC.

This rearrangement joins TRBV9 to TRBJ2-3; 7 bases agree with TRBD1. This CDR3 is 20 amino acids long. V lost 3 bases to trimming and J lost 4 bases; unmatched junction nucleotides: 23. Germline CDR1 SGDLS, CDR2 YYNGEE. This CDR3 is CASSGTRRGGRGPAPDTQYF. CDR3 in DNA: TGTGCCAGCAGCGGAACGCGAAGGGGCGGTAGGGGGCCAGCGCCAGATACGCAGTATTTT. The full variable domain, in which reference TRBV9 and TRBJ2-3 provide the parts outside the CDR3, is DSGVTQTPKHLITATGQRVTLRCSPRSGDLSVYWYQQSLDQGLQFLIQYYNGEERAKGNILERFSAQQFPDLHSELNLSSLELGDSALYFCASSGTRRGGRGPAPDTQYFGPGTRLTVL.

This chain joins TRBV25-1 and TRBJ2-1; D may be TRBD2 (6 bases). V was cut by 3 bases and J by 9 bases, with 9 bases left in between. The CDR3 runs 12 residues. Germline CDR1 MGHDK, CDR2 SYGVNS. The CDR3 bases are TGTGCCAGCAGTGAGTGGGACTTTGAGCAGTTCTTC. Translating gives CASSEWDFEQFF.

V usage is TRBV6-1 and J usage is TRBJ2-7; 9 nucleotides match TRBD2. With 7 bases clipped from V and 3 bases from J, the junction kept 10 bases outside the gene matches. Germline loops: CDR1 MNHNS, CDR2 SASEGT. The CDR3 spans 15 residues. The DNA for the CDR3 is TGTGCCAGCAAAATTAGACTAGCGGTCTTCTACGAGCAGTACTTC. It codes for CASKIRLAVFYEQYF.

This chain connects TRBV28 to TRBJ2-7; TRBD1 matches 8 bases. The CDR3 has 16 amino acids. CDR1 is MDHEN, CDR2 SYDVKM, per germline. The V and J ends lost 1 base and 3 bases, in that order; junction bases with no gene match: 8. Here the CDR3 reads CASSLSGGYNIYEQYF. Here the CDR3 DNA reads TGTGCCAGCAGTTTATCAGGGGGCTATAATATCTACGAGCAGTACTTC.

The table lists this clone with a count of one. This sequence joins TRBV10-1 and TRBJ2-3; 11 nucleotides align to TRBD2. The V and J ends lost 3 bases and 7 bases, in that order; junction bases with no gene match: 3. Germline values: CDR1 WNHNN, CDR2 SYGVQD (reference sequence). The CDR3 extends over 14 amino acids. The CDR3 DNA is TGCGCCAGCAGTGAACTAGCGGGAGATCATACGCAGTATTTT. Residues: CASSELAGDHTQYF.

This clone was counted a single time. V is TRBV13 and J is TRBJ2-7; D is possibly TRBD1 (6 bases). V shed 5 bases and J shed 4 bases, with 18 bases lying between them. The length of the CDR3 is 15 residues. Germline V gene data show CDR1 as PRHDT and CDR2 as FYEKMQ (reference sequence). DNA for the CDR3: TGTGCCAGCAGCCTCTGGACAGCGAAAATTTACGAGCAGTACTTC. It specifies CASSLWTAKIYEQYF.